These 25 T cell receptor beta chains were sequenced from one sample in a study of T cells after yellow fever vaccination. TCRdb itself ran the 5' RACE reads through MiXCR, one entry per CDR3 protein. The table includes roughly 500,000 distinct CDR3 sequences, roughly a fifth detected once. The specimen was PBMCs, collected 15 days after the yellow fever booster vaccination. These receptors originate from a man aged 30-40 years who received the YFV17D yellow fever vaccine.

In this sample, this clonotype turned up a few times. The V and J genes are TRBV12-3 or TRBV12-4 and TRBJ2-4; 9 bases map to TRBD1. The V segment lost 3 bases and the J segment 3 bases; nucleotides outside the gene matches: 6. The CDR3 length is 16 residues. The CDR3 loop is CASSFNPTGGKNIQYF. CDR3 bases: TGTGCCAGCAGTTTCAACCCGACAGGGGGCAAAAACATTCAGTACTTC.

In its sample, this clonotype was seen a few times. The chain joins TRBV29-1 to TRBJ2-4; no clear D. Per the germline V gene, CDR1 is SQVTM and CDR2 is ANQGSEA. This CDR3 has 13 residues. The V gene lost 6 bases and the J gene lost 6 bases, with 15 bases spanning the gap. As DNA, the CDR3 is TGCAGCGTGGGATGGGGTCTGGGAAACATTCAGTACTTC. Protein product: CSVGWGLGNIQYF.

This clonotype was counted between two and nine times. This rearrangement joins TRBV20-1 to TRBJ2-1; maybe TRBD2 (5 bases). CDR1 and CDR2 (germline): DFQATT, SNEGSKA (reference sequence). The CDR3 sequence is 13 residues long. Trimming took 5 bases from V and 6 from J, leaving 14 bases between them. In DNA form, the CDR3 reads TGCAGTGCTGGCCTAGCCACCATCAATGAGCAGTTCTTC. It codes for CSAGLATINEQFF.

The rearrangement joins TRBV5-5 to TRBJ2-5; D unclear. In germline, CDR1 is SGHKS, CDR2 YYEKEE (reference sequence). The germline V and J ends were trimmed by 7 bases and 5 bases, with 21 bases remaining between them. The CDR3 contains 15 residues. The chain's CDR3 is CASYLAPQASETQYF. In DNA, the CDR3 is TGTGCCAGCTATCTCGCCCCCCAGGCTTCGGAGACCCAGTACTTC.

The chain joins TRBV5-4 to TRBJ2-3; D tentatively reads TRBD1 or TRBD2 (5 bases each). The CDR3 covers 13 residues. Germline CDR1 is SGHNT and CDR2 is YYREEE (reference sequence). Trimming pared 6 bases from V and 5 bases from J, leaving 13 bases between. The CDR3 loop reads CASNRRGEDTQYF. The CDR3 region has the DNA TGTGCCAGCAACCGAAGAGGGGAAGATACGCAGTATTTT.

This clonotype was seen a handful of times. The chain has TRBV5-1 and TRBJ2-1, with 7 nucleotides matching TRBD2. This CDR3 contains 13 residues. Germline CDR1 is SGHRS and CDR2 is YFSETQ. With 4 bases clipped from V and 8 bases from J, the junction kept 6 bases outside the gene matches. In nucleotides, the CDR3 is TGCGCCAGCAGCGGGAGCGGGGAGGATGAGCAGTTCTTC. The encoded protein is CASSGSGEDEQFF.

The V and J genes are TRBV12-3 or TRBV12-4 and TRBJ1-6; perhaps TRBD1 as D (5 bases). V lost 6 bases and J lost 5, with 11 bases in between. The CDR3 has 14 residues. The CDR3 loop reads CASSQTVNNSPLHF. Written as DNA, the CDR3 is TGTGCCAGCAGCCAGACAGTAAATAATTCACCCCTCCACTTT.

The sample holds a few counts of this clonotype. The V and J genes are TRBV28 and TRBJ2-2; D is ambiguous. The V gene lost 8 bases and the J gene lost 1 base, with 11 bases spanning the gap. CDR3 length: 14 amino acids. CDR1 and CDR2 from the germline V gene are MDHEN and SYDVKM. CDR3 nucleotide sequence: TGTGCCAGCCGACGTCCTGGGAACACCGGGGAGCTGTTTTTT. Its protein is CASRRPGNTGELFF. Filled out from reference TRBV28 and TRBJ2-2, the complete variable domain reads DVKVTQSSRYLVKRTGEKVFLECVQDMDHENMFWYRQDPGLGLRLIYFSYDVKMKEKGDIPEGYSVSREKKERFSLILESASTNQTSMYLCASRRPGNTGELFFGEGSRLTVL.

This clonotype was observed a few times. This chain joins TRBV11-3 and TRBJ2-3; D remains ambiguous. Per the germline V gene, CDR1 is SGHNT and CDR2 is YENEEA. The CDR3 length is 13 residues. V shed 5 bases and J shed 4 bases, with 10 bases lying between them. The CDR3 region is CASSPGPADTQYF. The CDR3 DNA follows: TGTGCCAGCAGCCCCGGGCCCGCAGATACGCAGTATTTT.

This clonotype was detected once. The V gene is TRBV3-1, the J gene TRBJ2-7; D is unclear. The CDR3 spans 15 residues. In germline, CDR1 is LGHDT, CDR2 YNNKEL (reference sequence). The germline V and J ends were trimmed by 11 bases and 6 bases, with 26 bases remaining between them. The CDR3, as DNA: TGTGCCTCCACCCAAGTGGGCAGTACCGCCGGCGAGCAGTACTTC. Residues: CASTQVGSTAGEQYF.

J is TRBJ2-3 and V is TRBV2; D is undetermined. Trimming shortened V by 7 bases and J by 7 bases, and 15 bases separated the two germline ends. The CDR3 covers 13 residues. Germline V gene sequence: CDR1 SNHLY, CDR2 FYNNEI. This CDR3 reads CASTQTDSNTQYF. CDR3 DNA sequence: TGTGCCAGCACACAGACCGACTCGAATACGCAGTATTTT.

The sample holds a few counts of this clonotype. This rearrangement joins TRBV5-1 to TRBJ2-1; 8 positions match TRBD2. The CDR3 runs 14 residues. Germline V gives CDR1 SGHRS, CDR2 YFSETQ. Trimming took 9 bases from V and 2 from J; bases not matched to a gene: 7. DNA for the CDR3: TGCGCCACCCGCGGGGGGTTCCCCTACAATGAGCAGTTCTTC. Amino acid sequence: CATRGGFPYNEQFF.

This clonotype showed up just a few times. V usage is TRBV20-1 and J usage is TRBJ2-3; D not resolved. Per germline, CDR1 DFQATT and CDR2 SNEGSKA (reference sequence). The CDR3 has 12 residues. The ends were cut back, 1 base at V and 10 bases at J, with 12 bases in the middle. The CDR3 coding sequence is TGCAGTGCTAGAGTACCCCTTGGGGCGCAGTATTTT. It translates to CSARVPLGAQYF.

The rearrangement links TRBV2 to TRBJ2-1; D possibly corresponds to TRBD2 (6 bases). This CDR3 is 15 amino acids long. V dropped 5 bases and J dropped 2 bases, with 13 bases sitting between them. Looked up from germline, CDR1 is SNHLY and CDR2 is FYNNEI. In DNA, the CDR3 is TGTGCCAGCAGTTGGAGGGAGGTCCCCTACAATGAGCAGTTCTTC. Protein sequence: CASSWREVPYNEQFF.

This clonotype was detected only a few times. The chain combines TRBV28 with TRBJ2-7; D gene uncertain. Germline CDR1 and CDR2: MDHEN and SYDVKM. This CDR3 is 12 amino acids long. V was pared by 2 bases and J by 7 bases, with 9 bases between. The CDR3 DNA reads as TGTGCCAGCAGTTTAAATCGGTTTGAGCAGTACTTC. This sequence encodes CASSLNRFEQYF.

The chain joins TRBV20-1 to TRBJ2-1; TRBD2 might be the D (5 bases). This CDR3 region has 13 residues. Germline assignment: CDR1 DFQATT and CDR2 SNEGSKA (reference sequence). The V and J ends lost 5 bases and 6 bases respectively, with 14 bases between them. The CDR3, as DNA: TGCAGTGCTCTTCGACCTCGGGGCAATGAGCAGTTCTTC. Its translation is CSALRPRGNEQFF.

This chain uses TRBV24-1 with TRBJ2-3; a possible D gene is TRBD1 (5 bases). Trimming removed 2 bases from V and 0 bases from J, with 11 bases in between. The CDR3 has 16 residues. Germline-derived CDR1 and CDR2 are KGHDR and SFDVKD. CDR3 loop: CATSDYVQGSTDTQYF. Written as DNA, the CDR3 is TGTGCCACCAGTGATTATGTGCAGGGAAGCACAGATACGCAGTATTTT.

There are a few counts of this clonotype. The chain joins TRBV7-9 to TRBJ2-7; 15 bases match TRBD2. Germline V gene data show CDR1 as SEHNR and CDR2 as FQNEAQ (reference sequence). CDR3 length: 17 amino acids. V shed 5 bases and J 6 bases; nucleotides not matched to a gene: 11. The CDR3 sequence: CASSPMGLAGGPGEQYF. As DNA, the CDR3 is TGTGCCAGCAGCCCCATGGGACTAGCGGGAGGTCCCGGCGAGCAGTACTTC.

The rearrangement joins TRBV5-1 to TRBJ2-3; TRBD2 agrees at 10 bases. Germline CDR1 reads SGHRS; CDR2 reads YFSETQ. The CDR3 sequence is 16 residues long. V lost 0 bases to trimming and J lost 1 base; unmatched junction nucleotides: 2. Here the CDR3 DNA reads TGCGCCAGCAGCTTGGGTAGCGGGAGGCGCACAGATACGCAGTATTTT. Its translation: CASSLGSGRRTDTQYF.

This clonotype was picked up a small number of times. The chain combines TRBV12-5 with TRBJ2-6; the D gene could be TRBD1 or TRBD2 (5 bases each). The ends were cut back, 5 bases at V and 0 bases at J, with 11 bases in the middle. The CDR3 runs to 16 residues. Germline CDR1 LGHNT, CDR2 FRNRAP. Here the CDR3 DNA reads TGTGCTAGTGGTCCCGGGACCGGCTCTGGGGCCAACGTCCTGACTTTC. Its protein product is CASGPGTGSGANVLTF.

The gene calls are TRBV11-2 and TRBJ2-7; possible D gene TRBD1, 5 bases. From germline, CDR1 is SGHAT and CDR2 FQNNGV. V was clipped by 5 bases and J by 2 bases, with 13 bases between them. This CDR3 has 14 amino acids. The CDR3 nucleotides read TGTGCCAGCAGCGTTAGCAGGGTACCCTACGAGCAGTACTTC. Encoded protein: CASSVSRVPYEQYF.

This clonotype was counted only a few times. The chain has TRBV11-2 and TRBJ2-2, with TRBD2 identical over 11 bases. Trimming cost V 5 bases and J 2 bases; bases outside gene matches: 7. This CDR3 spans 17 amino acids. Looked up from germline, CDR1 is SGHAT and CDR2 is FQNNGV. The CDR3 here is CASSGRLAGTNTGELFF. Written as DNA, the CDR3 is TGTGCCAGCAGCGGGAGACTAGCGGGAACCAACACCGGGGAGCTGTTTTTT. Full variable domain (remainder filled in from reference TRBV11-2 and TRBJ2-2): EAGVAQSPRYKIIEKRQSVAFWCNPISGHATLYWYQQILGQGPKLLIQFQNNGVVDDSQLPKDRFSAERLKGVDSTLKIQPAKLEDSAVYLCASSGRLAGTNTGELFFGEGSRLTVL.

This clonotype was observed a handful of times. The gene calls are TRBV20-1 and TRBJ2-6; tentative D call: TRBD2 (5 bases). Trimming stripped 6 bases from V and 3 bases from J, with 12 bases between. This CDR3 is built from 14 residues. Germline V gene sequence: CDR1 DFQATT, CDR2 SNEGSKA (reference sequence). The CDR3 DNA follows: TGCAGTGCCCAGCCCGGGGTTGGGGCCAACGTCCTGACTTTC. This sequence encodes CSAQPGVGANVLTF.

This clonotype was observed a few times. V is TRBV20-1 and J is TRBJ2-7; D remains unclear. Germline V gives CDR1 DFQATT, CDR2 SNEGSKA (reference sequence). Between the trimmed V and J ends, which lost 2 bases and 5 bases, there was a span of 4 bases. This CDR3 region has 10 residues. The CDR3 is CSARFDEQYF. The DNA for the CDR3 is TGCAGTGCTAGATTCGACGAGCAGTACTTC.

The sample holds a few counts of this clonotype. The chain has TRBV10-2 and TRBJ2-1, with unresolved D. The CDR3 extends over 14 amino acids. The germline CDR1 and CDR2 sequences are WSHSY and SAAADI. Trimming took off 6 bases at V and 6 bases at J, with 15 bases between the two ends. The CDR3 DNA sequence: TGCGCCAGCAGGGCCCCCGAGGTCCCCAATGAGCAGTTCTTC. This sequence encodes CASRAPEVPNEQFF.